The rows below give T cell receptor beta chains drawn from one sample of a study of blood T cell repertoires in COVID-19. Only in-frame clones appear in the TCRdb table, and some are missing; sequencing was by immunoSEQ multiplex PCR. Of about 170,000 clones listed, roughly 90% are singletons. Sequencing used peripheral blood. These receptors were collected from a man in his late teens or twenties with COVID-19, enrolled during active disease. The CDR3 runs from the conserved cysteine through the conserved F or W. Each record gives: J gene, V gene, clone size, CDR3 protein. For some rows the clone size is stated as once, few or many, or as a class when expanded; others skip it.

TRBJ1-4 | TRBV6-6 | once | CASEYPGQNEKLLF
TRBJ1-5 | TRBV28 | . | CASSPRDRVYYSNQPQHF
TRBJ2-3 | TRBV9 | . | CASRPAKGTDTQYF
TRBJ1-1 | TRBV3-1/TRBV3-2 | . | CASSQDSRHTEAFF
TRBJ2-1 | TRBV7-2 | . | CASSLRLAGLYNEQFF
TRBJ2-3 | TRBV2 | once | CASSRWTSGRGTDTQYF
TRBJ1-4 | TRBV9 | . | CASSVGGQGREKLLF
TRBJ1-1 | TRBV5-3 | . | CARSLAKMEGARTTEAFF
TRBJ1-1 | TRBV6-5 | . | CASSYVGQGEAFF
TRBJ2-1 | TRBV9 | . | CASSVFGTGSDEQFF
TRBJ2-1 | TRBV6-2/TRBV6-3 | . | CASSYPDEQFF
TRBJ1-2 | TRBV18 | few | CASSPFDGVPSNYGYTF
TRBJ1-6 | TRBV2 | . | CASSDWAAGGALHF
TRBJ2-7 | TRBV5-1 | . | CASSPGDSDSYEQYF
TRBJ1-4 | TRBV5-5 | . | CASSFGRATNEKLFF
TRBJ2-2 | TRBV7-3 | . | CASSPIAGGTGELFF
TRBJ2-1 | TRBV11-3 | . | CASSLDLAGGPSYNEQFF
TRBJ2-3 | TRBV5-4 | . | CASSPRLADTQYF
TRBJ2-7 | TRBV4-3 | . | CASSPGGGYEQYF
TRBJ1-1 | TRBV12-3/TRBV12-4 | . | CASGSSTEAFF
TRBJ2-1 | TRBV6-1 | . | CASSGLQGEINNEQFF
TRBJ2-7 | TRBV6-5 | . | CASRQPTGSDHEQYF
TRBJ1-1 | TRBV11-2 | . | CASSPRGGGYTEAFF
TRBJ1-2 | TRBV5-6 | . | CASSPIWGGSNYGYTF
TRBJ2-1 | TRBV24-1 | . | CATSDRIRDNEQFF
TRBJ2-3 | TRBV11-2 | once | CASSLFVGTQYF
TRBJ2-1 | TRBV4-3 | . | CASSQGTGTFYNEQFF
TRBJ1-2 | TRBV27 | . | CASTKQGQSPGYTF
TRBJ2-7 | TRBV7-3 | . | CASSLSLAAEQYF